The source of this T cell receptor beta chain is a study of blood T cell repertoires in COVID-19 (dated by TCRdb to the early 2020s). Background on the whole study: Samples from collaborators originated in the United States, Italy and Spain and spanned both the acute and convalescent phases of COVID-19. The material from the prospective study consisted of cDNA or gDNA derived from T cells, B-cell-depleted T cells, or PBMCs. Deeply sampled blood TCRbeta repertoires from subjects exposed to, actively infected with, or recovered from COVID-19 were included in the dataset. A freely available public database, intended as a resource for researchers studying the immune response to SARS-CoV-2, is where the repertoires were released. The samples were drawn from the first 160 participants of the ongoing ImmuneRACE study and from some 1,300 subjects provided by 6 global collaborators. The sample metadata nearly always contained a de-identified subject ID, COVID-19 status, age in years and sex. HLA class I and class II types, where available, came from metadata supplied by the sample provider rather than from assay-based typing. Overall study outcomes, separate from this receptor: How much clinical and demographic metadata was included differed by source and by participant, and the metadata was provided uncurated.

TCRbeta CDR3 regions were amplified from genomic DNA using the immunoSEQ Assay, a bias-controlled multiplex PCR. The authors' pipeline ran thus. Nucleated cell counts per sample were estimated from amplification of reference gene primers within the assay. To quantify the absolute abundance of each unique TCRbeta CDR3 rearrangement, sequence reads were collapsed and filtered. Productive Simpson clonality was computed per sample as the square root of Simpson's diversity index over productive rearrangements. What TCRdb holds here is the immuneACCESS table cut down to in-frame rearrangements. Part of the clones is not present; checked against another copy, under half of the missing clones reflect an unresolved V gene, and the others are unexplained. V and J calls and clone size are those listed in that table; D and trimming were worked out from the DNA. The sample table contains over 45,000 clones; only one count was recorded for more than 60% of them. Together, the top ten hold roughly a sixth of the sample.

Collaborating institutions collected whole blood in K2EDTA tubes following their own protocols. For TCRbeta analysis, collaborators shipped samples as frozen whole blood, isolated PBMCs, or DNA extracted from either of those sample types. Regarding this clone: It has no known antigen specificity. No much larger clone exists at a distance of one base, and base qualities are not known.

Sequenced material: peripheral blood. The TCR was taken from a woman between 50 and 59 years old with active or convalescent COVID-19.

The DNA sequence is given as TGTGCCAGCAGCGTAGCCGGGGGGACTAGCTGGTACGAGCAGTACTTC. Its amino acids are CASSVAGGTSWYEQYF. This sequence uses TRBV9 and TRBJ2-7; a stretch of 9 junction bases matches TRBD2. CDR1 and CDR2 (SGDLS, YYNGEE) derive from the germline V gene. For this chain, trimming is 0 bases at the V end and 4 bases at the J end, and the number of junction bases without a gene match is 8. Its CDR3 holds 16 amino acids, cysteine through phenylalanine. Only the CDR3 portion is preserved as DNA: 48 bases, with reading frame beginning at the first base.